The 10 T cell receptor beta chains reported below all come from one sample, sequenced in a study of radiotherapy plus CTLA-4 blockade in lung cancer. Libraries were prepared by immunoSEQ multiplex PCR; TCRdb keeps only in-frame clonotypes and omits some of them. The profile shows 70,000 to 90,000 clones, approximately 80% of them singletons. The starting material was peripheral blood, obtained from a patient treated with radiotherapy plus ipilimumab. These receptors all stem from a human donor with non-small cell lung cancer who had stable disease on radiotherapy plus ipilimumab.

The CDR3, as DNA: TGTGCCAGCAGGAGTGGGGACAATGAGCAGTTCTTC. This encodes CASRSGDNEQFF. V gene TRBV11-1 combines with J gene TRBJ2-1; D unclear. CDR1 SGHAT and CDR2 FQDESV come from the germline V gene (reference sequence). The V gene lost 6 bases and the J gene lost 5 bases, with 8 bases spanning the gap. This CDR3 comprises 12 residues.

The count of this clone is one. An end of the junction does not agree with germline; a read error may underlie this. The CDR3 protein is CASSLGAAGAGNEQFF. The CDR3 DNA follows: TGTGCTAGCAGCTTAGGAGCAGCGGGAGCGGGCAATGAGCAGTTCTTC. The chain carries TRBV7-7 and TRBJ2-1, with 8 bases matching TRBD2. The germline gives CDR1 SSHAT, CDR2 FNYEAQ (reference sequence). The CDR3 consists of 16 residues.

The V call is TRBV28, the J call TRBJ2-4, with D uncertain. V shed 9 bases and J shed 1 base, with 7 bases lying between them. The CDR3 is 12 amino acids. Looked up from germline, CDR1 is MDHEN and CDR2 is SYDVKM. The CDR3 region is CARTPAKNIQYF. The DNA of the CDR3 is TGTGCCAGAACACCGGCCAAAAACATTCAGTACTTC.

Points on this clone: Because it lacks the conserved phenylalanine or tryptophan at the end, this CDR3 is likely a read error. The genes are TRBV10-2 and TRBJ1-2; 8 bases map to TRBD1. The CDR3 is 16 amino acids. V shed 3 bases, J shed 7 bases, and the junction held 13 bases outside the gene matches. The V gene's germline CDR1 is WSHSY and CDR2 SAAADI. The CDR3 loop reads CASSEGTGNGRVGYTL. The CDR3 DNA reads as TGCGCCAGCAGTGAAGGGACAGGAAATGGTCGGGTTGGCTACACCCTC.

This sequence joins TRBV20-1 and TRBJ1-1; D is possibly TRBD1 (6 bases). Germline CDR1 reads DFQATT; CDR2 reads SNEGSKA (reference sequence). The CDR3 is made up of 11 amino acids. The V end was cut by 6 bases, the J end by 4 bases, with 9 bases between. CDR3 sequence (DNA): TGCAGTGCCACGGACAGCACTGAAGCTTTCTTT. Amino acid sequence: CSATDSTEAFF.

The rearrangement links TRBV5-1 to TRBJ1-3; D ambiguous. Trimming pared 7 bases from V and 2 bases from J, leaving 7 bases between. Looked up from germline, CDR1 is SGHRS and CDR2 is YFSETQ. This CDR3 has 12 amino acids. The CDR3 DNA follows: TGCGCCAGCGGAATGGCTGGAAACACCATATATTTT. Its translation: CASGMAGNTIYF.

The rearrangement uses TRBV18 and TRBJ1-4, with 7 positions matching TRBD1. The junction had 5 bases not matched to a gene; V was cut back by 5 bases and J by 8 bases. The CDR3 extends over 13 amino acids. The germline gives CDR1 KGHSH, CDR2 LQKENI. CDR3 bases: TGTGCCAGCTCAAAGGGACAGCAGGAAAAACTGTTTTTT. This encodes CASSKGQQEKLFF.

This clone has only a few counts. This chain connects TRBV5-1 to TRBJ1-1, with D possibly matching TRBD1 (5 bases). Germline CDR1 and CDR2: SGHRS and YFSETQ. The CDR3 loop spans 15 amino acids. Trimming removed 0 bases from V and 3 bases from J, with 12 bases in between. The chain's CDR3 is CASSLGGPWDTEAFF. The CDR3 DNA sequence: TGCGCCAGCAGCTTGGGGGGCCCTTGGGACACTGAAGCTTTCTTT.

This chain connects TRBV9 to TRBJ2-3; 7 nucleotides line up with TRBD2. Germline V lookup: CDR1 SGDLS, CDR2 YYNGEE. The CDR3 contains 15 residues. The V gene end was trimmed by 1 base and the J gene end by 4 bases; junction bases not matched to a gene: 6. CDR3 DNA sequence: TGTGCCAGCAGCGTACGGAGCGGGGAGGCAGATACGCAGTATTTT. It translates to CASSVRSGEADTQYF.

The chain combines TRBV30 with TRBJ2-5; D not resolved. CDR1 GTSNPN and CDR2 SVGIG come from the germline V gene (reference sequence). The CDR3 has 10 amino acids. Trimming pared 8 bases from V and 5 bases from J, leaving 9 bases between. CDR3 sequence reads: CADWTETQYF. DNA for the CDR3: TGTGCCGACTGGACGGAGACCCAGTACTTC.